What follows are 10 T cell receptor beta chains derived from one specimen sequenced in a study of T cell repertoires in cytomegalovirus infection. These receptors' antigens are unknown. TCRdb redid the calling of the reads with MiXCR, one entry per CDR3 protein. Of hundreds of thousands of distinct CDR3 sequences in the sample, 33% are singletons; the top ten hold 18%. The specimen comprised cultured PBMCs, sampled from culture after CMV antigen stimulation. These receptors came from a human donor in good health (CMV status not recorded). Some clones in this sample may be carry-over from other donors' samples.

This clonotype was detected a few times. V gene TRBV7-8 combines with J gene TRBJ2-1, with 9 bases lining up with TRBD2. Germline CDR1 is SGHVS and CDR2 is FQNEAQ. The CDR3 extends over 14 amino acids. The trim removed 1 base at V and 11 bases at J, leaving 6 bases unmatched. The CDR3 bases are TGTGCCAGCAGCTTAGGGGGACTAGCTCCGAAGCAGTTCTTC. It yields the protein CASSLGGLAPKQFF.

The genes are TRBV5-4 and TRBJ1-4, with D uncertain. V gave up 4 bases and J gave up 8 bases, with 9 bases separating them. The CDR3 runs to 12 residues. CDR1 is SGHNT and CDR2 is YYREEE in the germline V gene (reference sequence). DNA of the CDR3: TGTGCCAGCAGCGGGTTTGGAGAAAAACTGTTTTTT. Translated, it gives CASSGFGEKLFF.

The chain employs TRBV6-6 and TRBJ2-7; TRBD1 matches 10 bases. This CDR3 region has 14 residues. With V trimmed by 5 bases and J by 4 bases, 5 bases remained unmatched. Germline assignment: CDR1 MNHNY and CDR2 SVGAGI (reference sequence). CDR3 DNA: TGTGCCAGCAGTCGACAGGGGGCTAGGTACGAGCAGTACTTC. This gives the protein CASSRQGARYEQYF.

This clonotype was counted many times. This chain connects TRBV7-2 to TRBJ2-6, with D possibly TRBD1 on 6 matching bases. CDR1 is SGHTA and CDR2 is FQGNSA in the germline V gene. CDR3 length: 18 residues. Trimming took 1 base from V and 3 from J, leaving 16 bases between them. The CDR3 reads CASSLGLQGFGGANVLTF. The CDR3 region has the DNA TGTGCCAGCAGCTTAGGCCTACAGGGATTCGGTGGGGCCAACGTCCTGACTTTC.

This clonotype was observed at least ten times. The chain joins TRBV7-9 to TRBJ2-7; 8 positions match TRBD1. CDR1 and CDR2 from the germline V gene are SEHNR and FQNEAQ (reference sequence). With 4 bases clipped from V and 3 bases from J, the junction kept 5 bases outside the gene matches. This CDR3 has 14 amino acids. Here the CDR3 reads CASSWAGQVYEQYF. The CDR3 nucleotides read TGTGCCAGCAGCTGGGCGGGACAGGTCTACGAGCAGTACTTC.

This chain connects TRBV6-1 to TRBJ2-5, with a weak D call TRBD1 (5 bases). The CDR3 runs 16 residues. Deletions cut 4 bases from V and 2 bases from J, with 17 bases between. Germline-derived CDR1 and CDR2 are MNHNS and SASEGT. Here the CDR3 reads CASSVRQTLIQETQYF. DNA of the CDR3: TGTGCCAGCAGTGTTCGACAGACTTTGATACAAGAGACCCAGTACTTC.

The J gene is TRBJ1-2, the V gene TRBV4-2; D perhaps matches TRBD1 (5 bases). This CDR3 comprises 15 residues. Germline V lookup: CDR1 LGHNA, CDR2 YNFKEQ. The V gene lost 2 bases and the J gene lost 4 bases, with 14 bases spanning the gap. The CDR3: CASSQNTGGLYGYTF. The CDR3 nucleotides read TGTGCCAGCAGCCAAAATACGGGGGGTCTCTATGGCTACACCTTC.

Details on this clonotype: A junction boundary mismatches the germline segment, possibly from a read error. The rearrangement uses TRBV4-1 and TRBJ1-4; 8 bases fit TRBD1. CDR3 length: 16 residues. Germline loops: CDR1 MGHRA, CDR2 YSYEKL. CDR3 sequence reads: CASSQDPDRGVEKLFF. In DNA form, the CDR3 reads TGTGCCAGCAGCCAAGATCCCGACAGGGGAGTTGAAAAACTGTTTTTT.

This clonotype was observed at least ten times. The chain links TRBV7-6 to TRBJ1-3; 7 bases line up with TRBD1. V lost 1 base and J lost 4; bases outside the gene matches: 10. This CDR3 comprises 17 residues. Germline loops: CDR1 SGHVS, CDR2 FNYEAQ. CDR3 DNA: TGTGCCAGCAGCTTAGAAGTGGACAGGAGTCAAGGAAACACCATATATTTT. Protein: CASSLEVDRSQGNTIYF. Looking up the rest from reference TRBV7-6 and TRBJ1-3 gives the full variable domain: GAGVSQSPRYKVTKRGQDVALRCDPISGHVSLYWYRQALGQGPEFLTYFNYEAQQDKSGLPNDRFSAERPEGSISTLTIQRTEQRDSAMYRCASSLEVDRSQGNTIYFGEGSWLTVV.

The CDR3 sequence is CSARAPYGYTF. Here the CDR3 DNA reads TGCAGTGCTAGAGCCCCCTATGGCTACACCTTC. The V call is TRBV20-1, the J call TRBJ1-2, with unresolved D. The CDR3 consists of 11 residues. Trimming took 1 base from V and 4 from J, leaving 4 bases between them. Looked up from germline, CDR1 is DFQATT and CDR2 is SNEGSKA (reference sequence).